What follows are 17 T cell receptor beta chains derived from one specimen sequenced in a study of regulatory T cells in long-lasting Graves disease. Time point noted: persistent/refractory GD, antithyroid drugs over 5 years with positive TRAb. Scientists built the TCR library using RNA that was extracted from PBMCs. Construction of the TCR beta libraries employed iRepertoire HTBI primers in conjunction with Arm-PCR of CDR3 regions. TCRdb independently ran MiXCR on the multiplex PCR reads; one entry per CDR3 protein. The table includes about 300,000 distinct CDR3 sequences, roughly a fifth detected once. Sequencing was performed on peripheral blood mononuclear cells (PBMCs), taken when the disease was refractory, from a patient treated with antithyroid drugs. These TCRs come from a female donor with Graves disease.

At least ten counts were recorded for this clonotype. The gene calls are TRBV28 and TRBJ1-1; D is unresolved. CDR3 size: 14 residues. The ends were cut back, 5 bases at V and 11 bases at J, with 21 bases in the middle. In germline, CDR1 is MDHEN, CDR2 SYDVKM. This CDR3 reads CASSPPRQKLDAFF. CDR3 bases: TGTGCCAGCAGTCCACCTCGCCAGAAGTTGGACGCTTTCTTT.

This rearrangement joins TRBV6-1 to TRBJ2-1; 10 bases line up with TRBD2. Trimming cost V 4 bases and J 5 bases; bases outside gene matches: 5. This CDR3 comprises 15 residues. Germline CDR1 MNHNS, CDR2 SASEGT. The CDR3 nucleotides are TGTGCCAGCAGTGGCGGGACTAGCGCTAACAATGAGCAGTTCTTC. Translating gives CASSGGTSANNEQFF.

This clonotype was seen many times. V and J are TRBV11-2 and TRBJ2-7; 7 bases match TRBD1. Germline V gene sequence: CDR1 SGHAT, CDR2 FQNNGV. CDR3 size: 14 residues. V shed 8 bases, J shed 1 base, and the junction held 8 bases outside the gene matches. CDR3 loop: CASGWTGGSYEQYF. CDR3 bases: TGTGCCAGCGGGTGGACAGGTGGATCCTACGAGCAGTACTTC.

This clonotype was found many times. V and J are TRBV30 and TRBJ1-2, with D perhaps TRBD1 (5 bases). Trimming stripped 2 bases from V and 3 bases from J, with 10 bases between. The CDR3 length is 13 residues. CDR1 is GTSNPN and CDR2 is SVGIG in the germline V gene (reference sequence). Written as DNA, the CDR3 is TGTGCCTGGAGTCCAGGGCGACACTATGGCTACACCTTC. Translating gives CAWSPGRHYGYTF. The whole variable domain, filled in from reference TRBV30 and TRBJ1-2, reads SQTIHQWPATLVQPVGSPLSLECTVEGTSNPNLYWYRQAAGRGLQLLFYSVGIGQISSEVPQNLSASRPQDRQFILSSKKLLLSDSGFYLCAWSPGRHYGYTFGSGTRLTVV.

A note on this clonotype: At one end the junction does not follow the germline gene, possibly because of a read error. The chain uses TRBV20-1 and TRBJ2-7; TRBD1 or TRBD2 may be the D gene (5 bases each). Germline V lookup: CDR1 DFQATT, CDR2 SNEGSKA (reference sequence). The CDR3 totals 12 residues. The CDR3 loop reads CSAREGTTEPHF. The CDR3 nucleotides read TGCAGTGCTAGAGAAGGGACCACCGAACCGCACTTC.

This clonotype has more than one count but fewer than ten. V and J are TRBV10-2 and TRBJ1-5, with D unresolved. This CDR3 has 15 residues. Per the germline V gene, CDR1 is WSHSY and CDR2 is SAAADI. V lost 2 bases and J 6 bases, leaving 14 bases between the germline ends. CDR3 nucleotide sequence: TGCGCCAGCAGTGAGGGGTTAATAGATGGTCAGCCCCAGCATTTT. Protein product: CASSEGLIDGQPQHF.

The chain joins TRBV7-9 to TRBJ2-7; D is unresolved. The germline V gene encodes CDR1 SEHNR and CDR2 FQNEAQ (reference sequence). With 4 bases removed from V and 4 bases from J, the gap between germline ends came to 14 bases. The CDR3 length is 14 residues. This chain's CDR3 is CASSSLTVAYEQYF. CDR3 in DNA: TGTGCCAGCAGCTCCTTAACAGTAGCTTACGAGCAGTACTTC.

This clonotype has a count of ten or more. This chain connects TRBV12-3 or TRBV12-4 to TRBJ1-2; possibly TRBD1 for D (5 bases). V lost 6 bases, J lost 4 bases, and 12 bases lay in between. There are 13 residues in the CDR3. The CDR3 bases are TGTGCCAGCAGCCGACAGTCTTTCTATGGCTACACCTTC. Residues: CASSRQSFYGYTF.

This clonotype was detected ten times or more. This chain joins TRBV12-3 or TRBV12-4 and TRBJ2-7; weak D call: TRBD1 (5 bases). Deletions cut 7 bases from V and 3 bases from J, with 10 bases between. There are 12 residues in the CDR3. CDR3 amino acids: CASTGYGYEQYF. CDR3 in DNA: TGTGCCAGCACAGGGTATGGCTACGAGCAGTACTTC.

The chain recombines TRBV27 with TRBJ2-1; D is ambiguous. The germline gives CDR1 MNHEY, CDR2 SMNVEV (reference sequence). The ends were cut back, 3 bases at V and 4 bases at J, with 7 bases in the middle. This CDR3 is built from 13 residues. The CDR3 here is CASSFRGYNEQFF. CDR3 nucleotide sequence: TGTGCCAGCAGTTTTCGAGGTTACAATGAGCAGTTCTTC.

This clonotype was observed once. The genes are TRBV12-3 or TRBV12-4 and TRBJ2-5; the match to TRBD2 covers 10 bases. The J segment lost 0 bases and the V segment lost 7 bases, leaving 8 bases of the junction unmatched. This CDR3 comprises 16 residues. CDR3 sequence: CASTAFGLADQETQYF. The DNA of the CDR3 is TGTGCCAGCACCGCCTTTGGACTAGCGGACCAAGAGACCCAGTACTTC.

This clonotype was found a few times. The V gene is TRBV4-1, the J gene TRBJ2-1; no definite D call. The germline V and J ends were trimmed by 0 bases and 0 bases, with 6 bases remaining between them. Germline V CDR1 and CDR2: MGHRA, YSYEKL. CDR3 length equals 15 residues. The CDR3 DNA reads as TGCGCCAGCAGCCAAGACCTGAACTCCTACAATGAGCAGTTCTTC. This encodes CASSQDLNSYNEQFF.

In its sample, this clonotype was seen many times. The V and J genes are TRBV7-2 and TRBJ1-1, with 8 bases lining up with TRBD1. Germline trimming cut 5 bases from V and 1 base from J; bases unmatched to any gene: 3. Germline assignment: CDR1 SGHTA and CDR2 FQGNSA. The CDR3 is 14 amino acids. In DNA, the CDR3 is TGTGCCAGCAGCCAGGGGGCAGCGAACACTGAAGCTTTCTTT. It encodes CASSQGAANTEAFF.

V is TRBV19 and J is TRBJ2-2, with D possibly TRBD2 on 5 matching bases. V lost 3 bases and J lost 7, with 18 bases in between. The CDR3 is 16 amino acids. Germline V gene lookup returns CDR1 LNHDA and CDR2 SQIVND (reference sequence). The CDR3 sequence is CASSITSLEGFGELFF. The DNA for the CDR3 is TGTGCCAGTAGTATCACAAGCTTAGAGGGTTTCGGGGAGCTGTTTTTT. Drawing the rest from reference TRBV19 and TRBJ2-2, the complete variable domain is DGGITQSPKYLFRKEGQNVTLSCEQNLNHDAMYWYRQDPGQGLRLIYYSQIVNDFQKGDIAEGYSVSREKKESFPLTVTSAQKNPTAFYLCASSITSLEGFGELFFGEGSRLTVL.

The chain is built from TRBV20-1 and TRBJ2-6, with no clear D. The V end lost 4 bases, the J end lost 4 bases, and 11 bases lay between the germline ends. The CDR3 sequence is 14 residues long. Germline V gene sequence: CDR1 DFQATT, CDR2 SNEGSKA (reference sequence). CDR3 sequence reads: CSAIFPLGANVLTF. CDR3 nucleotides: TGCAGTGCTATATTCCCCTTGGGGGCCAACGTCCTGACTTTC.

This clonotype showed up many times. The rearrangement joins TRBV6-1 to TRBJ1-2; no definite D call. Per the germline V gene, CDR1 is MNHNS and CDR2 is SASEGT. The CDR3 covers 13 residues. The V end lost 8 bases, the J end lost 2 bases, and 12 bases lay between the germline ends. The CDR3 DNA follows: TGTGCCAGCGAGGGAAGGGCCAACTATGGCTACACCTTC. The encoded protein is CASEGRANYGYTF.

This clonotype came up a few times. V and J are TRBV19 and TRBJ1-5; tentatively, D is TRBD1 (5 bases). This CDR3 contains 14 residues. The germline V gene encodes CDR1 LNHDA and CDR2 SQIVND (reference sequence). V lost 0 bases to trimming and J lost 5 bases, with 8 bases between them. The CDR3 here is CASSIDRGDQPQHF. The DNA for the CDR3 is TGTGCCAGTAGTATAGATAGGGGTGATCAGCCCCAGCATTTT.